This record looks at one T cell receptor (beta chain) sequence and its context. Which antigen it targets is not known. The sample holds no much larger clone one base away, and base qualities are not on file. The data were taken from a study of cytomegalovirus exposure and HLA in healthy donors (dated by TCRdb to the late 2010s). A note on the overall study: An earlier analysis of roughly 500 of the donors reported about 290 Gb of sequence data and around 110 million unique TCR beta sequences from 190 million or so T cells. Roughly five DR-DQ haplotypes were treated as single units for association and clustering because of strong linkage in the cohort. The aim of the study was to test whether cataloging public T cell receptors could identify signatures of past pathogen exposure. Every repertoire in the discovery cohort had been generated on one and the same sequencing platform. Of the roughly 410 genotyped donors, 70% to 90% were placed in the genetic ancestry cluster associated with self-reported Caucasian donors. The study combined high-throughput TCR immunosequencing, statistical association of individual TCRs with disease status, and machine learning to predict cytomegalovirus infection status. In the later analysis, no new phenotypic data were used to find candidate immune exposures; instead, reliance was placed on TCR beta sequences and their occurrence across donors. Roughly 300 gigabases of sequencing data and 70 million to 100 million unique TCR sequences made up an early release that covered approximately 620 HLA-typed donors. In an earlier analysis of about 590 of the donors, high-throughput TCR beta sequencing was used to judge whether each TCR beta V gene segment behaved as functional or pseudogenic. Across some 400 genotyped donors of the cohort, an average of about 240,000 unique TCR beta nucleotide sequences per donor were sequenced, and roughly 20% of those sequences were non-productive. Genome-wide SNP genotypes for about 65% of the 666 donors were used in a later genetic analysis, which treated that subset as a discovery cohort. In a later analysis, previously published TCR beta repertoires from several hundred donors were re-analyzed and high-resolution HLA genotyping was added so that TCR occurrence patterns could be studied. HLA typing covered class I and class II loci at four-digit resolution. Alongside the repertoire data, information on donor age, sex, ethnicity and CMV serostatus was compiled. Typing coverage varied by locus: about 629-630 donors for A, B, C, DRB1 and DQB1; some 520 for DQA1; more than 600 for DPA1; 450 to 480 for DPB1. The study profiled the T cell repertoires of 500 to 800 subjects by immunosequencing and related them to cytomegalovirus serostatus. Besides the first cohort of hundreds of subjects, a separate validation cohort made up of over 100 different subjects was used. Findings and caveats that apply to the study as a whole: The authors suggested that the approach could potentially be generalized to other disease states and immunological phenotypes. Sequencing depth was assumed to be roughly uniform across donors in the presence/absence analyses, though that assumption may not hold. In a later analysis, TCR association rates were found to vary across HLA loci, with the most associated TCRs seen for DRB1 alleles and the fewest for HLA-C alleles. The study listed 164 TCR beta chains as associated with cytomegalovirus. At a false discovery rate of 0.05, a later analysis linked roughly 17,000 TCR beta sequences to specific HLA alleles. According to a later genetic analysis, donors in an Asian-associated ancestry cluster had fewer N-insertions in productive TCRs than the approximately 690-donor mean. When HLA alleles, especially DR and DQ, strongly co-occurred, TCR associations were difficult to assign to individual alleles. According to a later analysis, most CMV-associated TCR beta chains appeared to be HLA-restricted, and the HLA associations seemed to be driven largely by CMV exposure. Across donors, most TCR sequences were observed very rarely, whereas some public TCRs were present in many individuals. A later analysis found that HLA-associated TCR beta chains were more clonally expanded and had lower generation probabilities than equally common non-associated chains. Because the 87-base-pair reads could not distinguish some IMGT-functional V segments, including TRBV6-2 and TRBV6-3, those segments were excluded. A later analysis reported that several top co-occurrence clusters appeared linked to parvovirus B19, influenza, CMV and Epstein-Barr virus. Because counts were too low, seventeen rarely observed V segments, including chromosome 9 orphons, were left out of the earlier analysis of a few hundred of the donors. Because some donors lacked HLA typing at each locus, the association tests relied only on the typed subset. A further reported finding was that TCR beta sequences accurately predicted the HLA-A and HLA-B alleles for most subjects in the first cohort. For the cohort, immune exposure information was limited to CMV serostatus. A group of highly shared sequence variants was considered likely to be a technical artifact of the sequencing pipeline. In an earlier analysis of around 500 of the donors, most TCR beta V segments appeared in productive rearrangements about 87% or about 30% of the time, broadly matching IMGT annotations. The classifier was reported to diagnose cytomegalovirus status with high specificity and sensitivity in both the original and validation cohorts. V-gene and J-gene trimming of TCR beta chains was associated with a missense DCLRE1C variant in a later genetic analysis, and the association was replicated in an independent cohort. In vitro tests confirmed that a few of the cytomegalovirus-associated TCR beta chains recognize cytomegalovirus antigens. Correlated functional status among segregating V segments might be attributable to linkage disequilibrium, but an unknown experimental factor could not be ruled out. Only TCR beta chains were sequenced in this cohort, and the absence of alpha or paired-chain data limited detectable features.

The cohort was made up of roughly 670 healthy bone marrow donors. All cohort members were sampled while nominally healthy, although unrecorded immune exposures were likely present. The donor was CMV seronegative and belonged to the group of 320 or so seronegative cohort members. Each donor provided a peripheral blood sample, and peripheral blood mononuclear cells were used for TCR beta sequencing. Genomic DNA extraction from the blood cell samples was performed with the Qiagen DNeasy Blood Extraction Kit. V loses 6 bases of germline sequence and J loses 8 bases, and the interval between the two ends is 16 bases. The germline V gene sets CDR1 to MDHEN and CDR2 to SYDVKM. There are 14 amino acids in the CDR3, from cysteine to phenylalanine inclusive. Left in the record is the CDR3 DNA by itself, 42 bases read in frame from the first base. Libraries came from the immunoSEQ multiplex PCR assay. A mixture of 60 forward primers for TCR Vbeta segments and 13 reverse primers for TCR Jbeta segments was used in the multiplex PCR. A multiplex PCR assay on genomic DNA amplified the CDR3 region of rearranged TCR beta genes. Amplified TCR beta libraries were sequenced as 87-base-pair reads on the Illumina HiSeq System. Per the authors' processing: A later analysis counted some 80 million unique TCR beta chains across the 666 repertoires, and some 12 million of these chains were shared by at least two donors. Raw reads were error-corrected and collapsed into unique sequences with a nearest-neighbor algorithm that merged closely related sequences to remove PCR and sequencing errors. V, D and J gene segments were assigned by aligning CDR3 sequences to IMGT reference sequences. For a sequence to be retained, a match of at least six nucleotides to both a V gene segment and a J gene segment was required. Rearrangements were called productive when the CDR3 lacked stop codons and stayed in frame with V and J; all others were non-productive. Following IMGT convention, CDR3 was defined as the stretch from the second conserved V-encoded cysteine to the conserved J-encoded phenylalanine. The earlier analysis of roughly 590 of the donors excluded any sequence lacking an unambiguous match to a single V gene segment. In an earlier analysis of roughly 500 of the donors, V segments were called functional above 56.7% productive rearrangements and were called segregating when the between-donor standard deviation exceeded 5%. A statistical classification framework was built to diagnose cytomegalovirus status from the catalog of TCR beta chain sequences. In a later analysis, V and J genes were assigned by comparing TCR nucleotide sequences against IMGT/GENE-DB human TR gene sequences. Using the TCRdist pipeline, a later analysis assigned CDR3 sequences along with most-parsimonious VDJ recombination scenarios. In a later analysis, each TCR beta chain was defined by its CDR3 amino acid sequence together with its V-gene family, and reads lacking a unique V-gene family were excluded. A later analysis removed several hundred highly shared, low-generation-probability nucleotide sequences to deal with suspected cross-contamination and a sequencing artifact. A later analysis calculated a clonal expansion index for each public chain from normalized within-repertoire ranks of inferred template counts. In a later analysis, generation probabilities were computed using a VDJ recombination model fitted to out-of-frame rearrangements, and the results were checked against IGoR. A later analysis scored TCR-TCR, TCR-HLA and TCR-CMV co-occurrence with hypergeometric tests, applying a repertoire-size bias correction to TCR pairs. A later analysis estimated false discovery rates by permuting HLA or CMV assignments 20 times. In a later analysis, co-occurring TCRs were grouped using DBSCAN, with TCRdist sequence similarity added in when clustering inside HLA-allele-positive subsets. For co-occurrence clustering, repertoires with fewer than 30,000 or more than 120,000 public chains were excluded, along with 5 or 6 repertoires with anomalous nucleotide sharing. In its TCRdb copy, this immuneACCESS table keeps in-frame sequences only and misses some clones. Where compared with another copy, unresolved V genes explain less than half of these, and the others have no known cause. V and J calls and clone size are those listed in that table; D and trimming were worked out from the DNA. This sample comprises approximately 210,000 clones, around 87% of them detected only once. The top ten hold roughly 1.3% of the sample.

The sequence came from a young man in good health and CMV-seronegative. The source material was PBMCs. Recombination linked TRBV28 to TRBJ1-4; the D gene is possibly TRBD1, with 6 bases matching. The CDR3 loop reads CASRRQVFGEKLFF. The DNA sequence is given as TGTGCCAGCAGGAGACAGGTTTTTGGAGAAAAACTGTTTTTT. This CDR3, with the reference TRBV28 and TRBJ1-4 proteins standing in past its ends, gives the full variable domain DVKVTQSSRYLVKRTGEKVFLECVQDMDHENMFWYRQDPGLGLRLIYFSYDVKMKEKGDIPEGYSVSREKKERFSLILESASTNQTSMYLCASRRQVFGEKLFFGSGTQLSVL.